These 10 T cell receptor beta chains were all obtained from the same sample, sequenced in a study of beta chain features in type 1 diabetes. As every portion of the isolated RNA was reverse transcribed, the sequencing read expressed TCRB transcripts. Assay used: immunoSEQ multiplex PCR; TCRdb lists only in-frame clones, some missing. The sample shows 300,000 or so clones, 8% of them seen only once. The sample taken for sequencing was central memory CD4+ T cells from blood. These receptors came from a woman aged 18-29 years in good health.

This clone has more than one count but fewer than ten. The genes are TRBV5-4 and TRBJ2-1; TRBD2 agrees at 16 bases. The CDR3 has 16 residues. Looked up from germline, CDR1 is SGHNT and CDR2 is YYREEE (reference sequence). Trimming removed 4 bases from V and 7 bases from J; junction bases left unmatched: 5. The CDR3 coding sequence is TGTGCCAGCAGCATAGGGACTAGCGGGAGGGTAAATGAGCAGTTCTTC. As protein: CASSIGTSGRVNEQFF.

This clone was counted a few times. This sequence joins TRBV29-1 and TRBJ1-5; 7 nucleotides match TRBD1. V was clipped by 1 base and J by 7 bases; unmatched bases: 4. The CDR3 is 13 amino acids. Looked up from germline, CDR1 is SQVTM and CDR2 is ANQGSEA. The CDR3 loop is CSVEAGGGQPQHF. For the CDR3, the DNA is TGCAGCGTTGAAGCAGGGGGTGGACAGCCCCAGCATTTT.

This chain links TRBV11-3 with TRBJ2-1; tentatively, D is TRBD2 (6 bases). Germline CDR1 is SGHNT and CDR2 is YENEEA. The CDR3 sequence is 15 residues long. V lost 4 bases to trimming and J lost 5 bases, with 15 bases between them. Here the CDR3 DNA reads TGTGCCAGCAGCTCCCAGGAGGGGCGCAACAATGAGCAGTTCTTC. Translated: CASSSQEGRNNEQFF.

The rearrangement links TRBV15 to TRBJ2-7; the D gene is possibly TRBD2 (7 bases). The V gene's germline CDR1 is LNHNV and CDR2 YYDKDF (reference sequence). V was clipped by 1 base and J by 9 bases, with 19 bases between them. CDR3 size: 15 residues. CDR3 amino acids: CATSRGTPGGARQYF. CDR3 sequence (DNA): TGTGCCACCAGCAGAGGGACTCCTGGGGGGGCAAGGCAGTACTTC.

This chain connects TRBV18 to TRBJ2-1; D is ambiguous. The CDR3 is 15 amino acids. Trimming removed 3 bases from V and 5 bases from J, with 14 bases in between. CDR1 is KGHSH, CDR2 LQKENI, per germline. CDR3 in amino acids: CASSPFGQPDNEQFF. CDR3 bases: TGTGCCAGCTCACCGTTCGGTCAGCCAGACAATGAGCAGTTCTTC.

This chain joins TRBV6-5 and TRBJ2-7; D uncertain. The V gene lost 2 bases and the J gene lost 4 bases, with 15 bases spanning the gap. The CDR3 has 15 amino acids. Per the germline V gene, CDR1 is MNHEY and CDR2 is SVGAGI. This chain's CDR3 is CASSYDGSAEYEQYF. The CDR3 nucleotides are TGTGCCAGCAGTTACGATGGCTCGGCGGAGTACGAGCAGTACTTC.

In this sample, this clone turned up a few times. This chain links TRBV15 with TRBJ2-2, with 11 bases aligning to TRBD1. This CDR3 has 16 amino acids. The trim removed 3 bases at V and 4 bases at J, leaving 4 bases unmatched. Germline V gene data show CDR1 as LNHNV and CDR2 as YYDKDF (reference sequence). Here the CDR3 reads CATSRTGTGGTGELFF. Here the CDR3 DNA reads TGTGCCACCAGCAGGACCGGGACAGGGGGCACCGGGGAGCTGTTTTTT.

This clone was found a few times. This chain links TRBV5-1 with TRBJ2-7; 7 positions match TRBD2. The germline V gene encodes CDR1 SGHRS and CDR2 YFSETQ. Trimming took 4 bases from V and 0 from J; bases not matched to a gene: 7. The length of the CDR3 is 15 residues. This CDR3 reads CASSRNSGASYEQYF. For the CDR3, the DNA is TGCGCCAGCAGCCGGAACAGCGGGGCCTCCTACGAGCAGTACTTC.

This clone was recorded a few times. The chain employs TRBV10-3 and TRBJ1-1; D remains ambiguous. CDR3 size: 13 residues. V lost 7 bases and J 1 base, leaving 10 bases between the germline ends. CDR1 is ENHRY, CDR2 SYGVKD, per germline. CDR3 coding DNA: TGTGCCATCAATGGGGTTGAGAACACTGAAGCTTTCTTT. Encoded protein: CAINGVENTEAFF.

The table lists this clone with a few counts. The chain has TRBV11-2 and TRBJ1-5; a weak D match, TRBD1 (5 bases). Germline V gene lookup returns CDR1 SGHAT and CDR2 FQNNGV. Trimming cost V 4 bases and J 3 bases, with 7 bases left between them. The CDR3 is made up of 13 amino acids. CDR3 DNA: TGTGCCAGCAGCTCCAGGGCCAATCAGCCCCAGCATTTT. Its translation is CASSSRANQPQHF.